This T cell receptor (beta chain) is from a study of technical replicates of blood from a handful of donors. Libraries were prepared by immunoSEQ multiplex PCR; TCRdb keeps only in-frame clonotypes and omits some of them. The sample consists of about 75,000 clones, roughly 90% of them appearing once. CDR1 is SGDLS and CDR2 is YYNGEE in the germline V gene. This CDR3 spans 15 amino acids. The V segment lost 3 bases and the J segment 6 bases; nucleotides outside the gene matches: 7. The receptor comes from a human donor in good health. Some clones in this sample may be carry-over from other donors' samples. J is TRBJ2-1 and V is TRBV9; TRBD1 matches 9 bases. The sample taken for sequencing was PBMCs. CDR3 nucleotide sequence: TGTGCCAGCAGCGCTCGACAGGGGGGGATCAATGAGCAGTTCTTC. Translated, it gives CASSARQGGINEQFF.